This T cell receptor (beta chain) was sequenced in a study of T-cell memory formation after mild COVID-19. Germline-derived CDR1 and CDR2 are SGHKS and YYEKEE (reference sequence). The CDR3 has 16 amino acids. Trimming took off 4 bases at V and 0 bases at J, with 11 bases between the two ends. This clonotype has just a few counts. In TCRdb, the 5' RACE reads were re-called with MiXCR into one record per CDR3 protein. The sample consists of 140,000 or so distinct CDR3 sequences, around 15% of them appearing once. This receptor was taken from an adult woman who had mild COVID-19 (a few samples of this study predate the infection). Cell type and time point are not known. The sequenced sample was PBMCs or a T cell subset sorted from them (not recorded which). This rearrangement joins TRBV5-5 to TRBJ2-6; D remains unclear. In DNA form, the CDR3 reads TGTGCCAGCAGCCCCCCCGGCGGCTCTGGGGCCAACGTCCTGACTTTC. The encoded protein is CASSPPGGSGANVLTF.